The 6 T cell receptor beta chains given below trace back to one sample, sequenced in a study of cytomegalovirus exposure and HLA in healthy donors. Vbeta (60) and Jbeta (13) primers were used in the PCR. Profiled with immunoSEQ multiplex PCR; TCRdb holds only in-frame clones, not every one. The sample shows some 94,000 clones, 55% to 75% of them seen only once. The sequenced sample was PBMCs. The receptors were gathered from a man aged 45-65 years in good health and CMV-seronegative.

Only a few counts were recorded for this clone. V and J are TRBV9 and TRBJ2-1, with 7 positions matching TRBD2. The V and J ends lost 4 bases and 8 bases, in that order; junction bases with no gene match: 24. Germline assignment: CDR1 SGDLS and CDR2 YYNGEE. This CDR3 region has 19 residues. The CDR3 nucleotides read TGTGCCAGCAGCCCCCGGGGGAGGGGTCTTTATCGAGGCGCGGATGAGCAGTTCTTC. Encoded protein: CASSPRGRGLYRGADEQFF.

The chain employs TRBV7-9 and TRBJ1-1; 8 bases map to TRBD1. The CDR3 contains 18 residues. After removal of 3 bases from V and 6 bases from J, the junction contained 18 bases not matched to a gene. Germline V CDR1 and CDR2: SEHNR, FQNEAQ (reference sequence). CDR3 loop: CASSFDYGRTGWIPEAFF. CDR3 DNA sequence: TGTGCCAGCAGCTTCGACTATGGGAGGACAGGGTGGATCCCTGAAGCTTTCTTT.

The chain uses TRBV2 and TRBJ1-5, with a possible D match to TRBD1 (6 bases). The CDR3 extends over 14 amino acids. V lost 5 bases, J lost 7 bases, and 15 bases lay in between. Per germline, CDR1 SNHLY and CDR2 FYNNEI. CDR3 sequence: CASSQTGWGQPQHF. CDR3 nucleotide sequence: TGTGCCAGCAGTCAGACAGGTTGGGGGCAGCCCCAGCATTTT.

This clone has only a few counts. Other nucleotide sequences from this sample produce the same CDR3. The chain has TRBV19 and TRBJ1-1, with D possibly TRBD1 on 6 matching bases. Germline V gene sequence: CDR1 LNHDA, CDR2 SQIVND (reference sequence). The CDR3 runs to 13 residues. Between the trimmed V and J ends, which lost 5 bases and 1 base, there was a span of 8 bases. CDR3: CASSDRPNTEAFF. The CDR3 region has the DNA TGTGCCAGTAGTGACAGGCCGAACACTGAAGCTTTCTTT.

V gene TRBV27 combines with J gene TRBJ1-2, with a weak D call TRBD1 (5 bases). CDR3 length: 13 amino acids. The germline V gene encodes CDR1 MNHEY and CDR2 SMNVEV (reference sequence). V lost 5 bases to trimming and J lost 7 bases, with 14 bases between them. CDR3 nucleotides: TGTGCCAGCAGTGTCTCGGGGGATAGTGGCTACACCTTC. This codes for CASSVSGDSGYTF.

This clone was recorded only once. J is TRBJ1-1 and V is TRBV5-1; perhaps TRBD1 as D (6 bases). This CDR3 spans 15 amino acids. Germline V gene lookup returns CDR1 SGHRS and CDR2 YFSETQ. The V end was cut by 3 bases, the J end by 5 bases, with 17 bases between. The CDR3 bases are TGCGCCAGCAGCTCGTCCGGCGGGGGCGAAACTGAAGCTTTCTTT. As protein: CASSSSGGGETEAFF.